The clone carrying this T cell receptor beta chain was recorded many times. The source of the sample is a study of Graves' ophthalmopathy and Graves' hyperthyroidism. As for the study in general: Peripheral blood (taken before any treatment) was collected at initial diagnosis.

Thyroid ultrasound, orbital computed tomography, TRAb, serum thyroxine and clinical symptoms formed the basis of diagnosis. The source of the PBMCs was 10 ml of fresh peripheral blood. Amplification of TCR beta CDR3 regions used RNA transcripts. HTBI primers served in a first-round RT-PCR, which a second-round multiplex PCR followed. TCRdb independently ran MiXCR on the multiplex PCR reads; one entry per CDR3 protein. The top ten hold 9.8% of the sample, which has fewer than 600,000 distinct CDR3 sequences, over 13% seen once. Germline loops: CDR1 MNHEY, CDR2 SVGEGT. CDR3 length equals 14 residues. V lost 1 base to trimming and J lost 6 bases, with 12 bases between them.

The clonotype comes from a woman aged 30 to 39 with Graves' ophthalmopathy. Sequencing used blood. The chain combines TRBV6-2 or TRBV6-3 with TRBJ2-5; TRBD2 might be the D (6 bases). The CDR3 here is CASSYLIGSKTQYF. In DNA, the CDR3 is TGTGCCAGCAGTTACTTAATCGGGAGCAAGACCCAGTACTTC.